These 9 T cell receptor beta chains originate from one sample sequenced in a study of T cells after yellow fever vaccination. Via MiXCR, TCRdb re-called the 5' RACE reads, giving one row per CDR3 protein. The table records about 400,000 distinct CDR3 sequences, around 6.5% of them present only once. Specimen: PBMCs, collected 5 days after the yellow fever booster vaccination. These TCRs come from a man between 25 and 39 years old who received the YFV17D yellow fever vaccine.

The chain has TRBV6-2 or TRBV6-3 and TRBJ1-1; 12 bases line up with TRBD1. The CDR3 covers 15 residues. V lost 6 bases, J lost 1 base, and 3 bases stayed unmatched. Germline V gene data show CDR1 as MNHEY and CDR2 as SVGEGT. The CDR3 spells CASRGTGGSNTEAFF. The CDR3 coding sequence is TGTGCCAGCAGGGGGACAGGGGGCTCGAACACTGAAGCTTTCTTT.

Concerning this clonotype: One junction end disagrees with the germline gene, perhaps due to a read error. The chain joins TRBV29-1 to TRBJ2-1; 9 nucleotides match TRBD1. This CDR3 contains 15 residues. Germline CDR1 is SQVTM and CDR2 is ANQGSEA. In DNA form, the CDR3 reads TGCATCGTTGAGGCCAGGACAGGGGTATGGGATGAGCAGTTCTTC. Its translation: CIVEARTGVWDEQFF.

This clonotype has ten or more counts. V usage is TRBV6-5 and J usage is TRBJ1-5; the D is unclear. The V end lost 7 bases, the J end lost 2 bases, and 12 bases lay between the germline ends. This CDR3 has 14 amino acids. CDR1 is MNHEY, CDR2 SVGAGI, per germline. The CDR3 nucleotides are TGTGCCAGCAAGTTCCTGGTGGGCAATCAGCCCCAGCATTTT. It is translated as CASKFLVGNQPQHF.

The rearrangement uses TRBV29-1 and TRBJ1-1; no reliable D call. V gave up 7 bases and J gave up 1 base, with 4 bases separating them. Per germline, CDR1 SQVTM and CDR2 ANQGSEA. This CDR3 has 10 amino acids. The CDR3 nucleotides are TGCAGCGGGAAGAACACTGAAGCTTTCTTT. It translates to CSGKNTEAFF.

This clonotype was picked up a small number of times. This chain uses TRBV5-1 with TRBJ2-5, with 8 bases aligning to TRBD2. CDR3 length equals 16 residues. The V and J ends lost 0 bases and 1 base, in that order; junction bases with no gene match: 5. Germline lookup yields CDR1 SGHRS and CDR2 YFSETQ. CDR3 residues: CASSLGSGSPQETQYF. In DNA form, the CDR3 reads TGCGCCAGCAGCTTGGGGAGCGGGAGCCCCCAAGAGACCCAGTACTTC.

This clonotype was counted a few times. V usage is TRBV19 and J usage is TRBJ2-2; 8 bases map to TRBD2. The CDR3 is made up of 14 amino acids. Trimming removed 7 bases from V and 3 bases from J; junction bases left unmatched: 4. The germline gives CDR1 LNHDA, CDR2 SQIVND (reference sequence). The CDR3 reads CASTPAGDTGELFF. For the CDR3, the DNA is TGTGCCAGTACCCCAGCGGGAGACACCGGGGAGCTGTTTTTT.

This clonotype occurred many times. The rearrangement links TRBV28 to TRBJ1-1; D is undetermined. Trimming took off 3 bases at V and 11 bases at J, with 22 bases between the two ends. Germline-derived CDR1 and CDR2 are MDHEN and SYDVKM. This CDR3 is built from 15 residues. The CDR3 region has the DNA TGTGCCAGCAGTTTTCCTGTTCGTGGGAGAGGTCGGGCTTTCTTT. Amino acid sequence: CASSFPVRGRGRAFF.

The V gene is TRBV3-1, the J gene TRBJ2-1; TRBD1 matches 7 bases. Per the germline V gene, CDR1 is LGHDT and CDR2 is YNNKEL (reference sequence). After removal of 11 bases from V and 3 bases from J, the junction contained 13 bases not matched to a gene. The CDR3 covers 15 residues. The CDR3: CACTSRDRGYNEQFF. CDR3 bases: TGTGCCTGCACCTCCCGGGACAGAGGCTACAATGAGCAGTTCTTC.

Many counts were recorded for this clonotype. The gene calls are TRBV11-2 and TRBJ2-1; the D is unclear. Looked up from germline, CDR1 is SGHAT and CDR2 is FQNNGV. V lost 4 bases to trimming and J lost 9 bases, with 16 bases between them. The CDR3 extends over 14 amino acids. The CDR3 DNA follows: TGTGCCAGCAGCTCCTCTCACCGGGTAACTGAGCAGTTCTTC. Residues: CASSSSHRVTEQFF.